This record looks at one TCR beta chain sequence and its context. Its target is unknown. The data derive from a study of shared clonotypes between healthy human individuals. Libraries were prepared by immunoSEQ multiplex PCR; TCRdb keeps only in-frame clonotypes and omits some of them. The sample holds more than 500,000 clones; 95% to 97% are singletons and the top ten take approximately 0.06%. The CDR3 sequence is 14 residues long. Trimming cost V 1 base and J 4 bases; bases outside gene matches: 1. Germline V gives CDR1 SGHVS, CDR2 FQNEAQ. Overall study findings and caveats: Blood was the sole source, and tissue repertoires probably differ. Lower generation probabilities were found for non-shared clonotypes than for those shared by all four donors.

There were no recent acute infections or vaccinations among the donors, who were healthy HIV-negative adults. The receptor's source is a woman younger than 45 in good health. The chain links TRBV7-8 to TRBJ2-1; 7 nucleotides match TRBD2. The material sequenced was naive CD4+ T cells sorted from blood. Subset described: CD45RA+ positively selected. CDR3 sequence (DNA): TGTGCCAGCAGCTTAGGGGGAGGGTACAATGAGCAGTTCTTC. It codes for CASSLGGGYNEQFF.